Presented here are 29 T cell receptor beta chains from one specimen sequenced in a study of T cells in Graves' hyperthyroidism and ophthalmopathy. Amplification of TCR beta CDR3 regions was performed using RNA transcripts as template. The HTBI primer set served for first-round RT-PCR of the TCR CDR3. Using its own MiXCR run on the multiplex PCR reads, TCRdb lists one record per CDR3 protein. The sample contains about 210,000 distinct CDR3 sequences, roughly 18% of which appear only once. Material for sequencing was blood. The receptors stem from a man over 45 with Graves' hyperthyroidism.

As concerns this clonotype: A read error may explain this, as a much larger clone is one base away. V and J are TRBV5-1 and TRBJ1-2; no definite D call. The CDR3 length is 13 residues. The germline V and J ends were trimmed by 2 bases and 2 bases, with 7 bases remaining between them. CDR1 and CDR2 from the germline V gene are SGHRS and YFSETQ. Here the CDR3 reads CASSFVRNYGYTF. In DNA, the CDR3 is TGCGCCAGCAGCTTTGTTCGGAACTATGGCTACACCTTC.

The chain recombines TRBV19 with TRBJ1-5; D remains ambiguous. From germline, CDR1 is LNHDA and CDR2 SQIVND (reference sequence). The CDR3 covers 14 residues. V gave up 3 bases and J gave up 4 bases, with 10 bases separating them. The DNA of the CDR3 is TGTGCCAGTAGTATCCAACTGTTAAATCAGCCCCAGCATTTT. Its protein is CASSIQLLNQPQHF.

The sample holds many counts of this clonotype. The CDR3 DNA sequence: TGTGCCAGCAGTCTAAGGGGGGATCAGCCCCAGCATTTT. It encodes CASSLRGDQPQHF. The rearrangement joins TRBV28 to TRBJ1-5, with a possible D match to TRBD1 (6 bases). Germline V lookup: CDR1 MDHEN, CDR2 SYDVKM. V was trimmed by 5 bases and J by 5 bases, leaving 10 bases between them. This CDR3 is built from 13 residues.

This clonotype was found a few times. CDR3 nucleotide sequence: TGTGCCAGCAGTTACATGGGGATTCAGTACTTC. Translating gives CASSYMGIQYF. This chain connects TRBV6-5 to TRBJ2-4; D remains unclear. Trimming cost V 2 bases and J 10 bases, with 6 bases left between them. This CDR3 has 11 residues. Germline V gene lookup returns CDR1 MNHEY and CDR2 SVGAGI.

At least ten counts were recorded for this clonotype. This chain connects TRBV30 to TRBJ2-1; D call uncertain. Germline CDR1 and CDR2: GTSNPN and SVGIG (reference sequence). This CDR3 region has 13 residues. Trimming took off 1 base at V and 6 bases at J, with 10 bases between the two ends. The CDR3 is CAWSDYRFNEQFF. In DNA form, the CDR3 reads TGTGCCTGGAGTGATTACCGATTCAATGAGCAGTTCTTC.

This clonotype has only a few counts. The rearrangement uses TRBV20-1 and TRBJ2-3, with 11 bases aligning to TRBD1. The V gene end was trimmed by 7 bases and the J gene end by 4 bases; junction bases not matched to a gene: 4. CDR3 size: 13 residues. Germline loops: CDR1 DFQATT, CDR2 SNEGSKA (reference sequence). The CDR3 DNA is TGCAGTGAAGCGGGACAGGGGGCAGATACGCAGTATTTT. Translating gives CSEAGQGADTQYF.

Points on this clonotype: The junction and the germline gene differ at one end; a read error may be behind it. The J gene is TRBJ2-2, the V gene TRBV9; TRBD1 or TRBD2 may be the D gene (5 bases each). The V gene's germline CDR1 is SGDLS and CDR2 YYNGEE. CDR3 length: 15 residues. The CDR3 DNA reads TGTGCCAGCAGCGCCGGGACCGTGAACACCGGGGAGCTGCTTTTT. Encoded protein: CASSAGTVNTGELLF.

The gene calls are TRBV27 and TRBJ2-7; D is possibly TRBD1 (6 bases). Between the trimmed V and J ends, which lost 0 bases and 2 bases, there was a span of 11 bases. Germline loops: CDR1 MNHEY, CDR2 SMNVEV (reference sequence). CDR3 length: 15 residues. The CDR3 sequence: CASSLSQGPAYEQYF. The CDR3 DNA reads TGTGCCAGCAGTTTATCGCAGGGGCCGGCCTACGAGCAGTACTTC.

The chain combines TRBV5-4 with TRBJ2-3; 9 nucleotides match TRBD2. The CDR3 sequence is 15 residues long. The trim removed 1 base at V and 4 bases at J, leaving 4 bases unmatched. CDR1 and CDR2 from the germline V gene are SGHNT and YYREEE (reference sequence). CDR3 loop: CASSLIAGEADTQYF. CDR3 nucleotide sequence: TGTGCCAGCAGCTTGATAGCGGGAGAAGCAGATACGCAGTATTTT.

This clonotype was picked up many times. V is TRBV12-3 or TRBV12-4 and J is TRBJ1-3, with D possibly being TRBD1 (5 bases). There are 18 residues in the CDR3. Deletions cut 6 bases from V and 0 bases from J, with 21 bases between. CDR3 amino acids: CASRPTGGGFGSGNTIYF. DNA of the CDR3: TGTGCCAGCAGGCCCACCGGTGGGGGATTTGGCTCTGGAAACACCATATATTTT.

This clonotype was counted at least ten times. This chain uses TRBV2 with TRBJ2-1; the D is unclear. Deletions cut 5 bases from V and 8 bases from J, with 7 bases between. Germline-derived CDR1 and CDR2 are SNHLY and FYNNEI. The CDR3 spans 11 residues. The CDR3 spells CASSQSHEQFF. The CDR3 DNA reads as TGTGCCAGCAGTCAATCCCATGAGCAGTTCTTC.

This clonotype was seen at least ten times. The chain employs TRBV28 and TRBJ2-5; unclear D gene. The germline gives CDR1 MDHEN, CDR2 SYDVKM. The length of the CDR3 is 14 residues. V shed 2 bases and J shed 4 bases, with 11 bases lying between them. The chain's CDR3 is CASSLVERGETQYF. DNA of the CDR3: TGTGCCAGCAGTTTAGTGGAGCGCGGAGAGACCCAGTACTTC.

Many counts were recorded for this clonotype. J is TRBJ1-1 and V is TRBV5-1, with a weak D call TRBD1 (6 bases). Germline V gene data show CDR1 as SGHRS and CDR2 as YFSETQ. The CDR3 loop spans 16 amino acids. V gave up 4 bases and J gave up 4 bases, with 20 bases separating them. The CDR3 loop is CASSAEGGGSSTEAFF. CDR3 in DNA: TGCGCCAGCAGCGCCGAGGGGGGGGGATCGAGCACTGAAGCTTTCTTT.

V gene TRBV27 combines with J gene TRBJ1-5; D unclear. Trimming left V 5 bases short and J 4 bases short, with 6 bases between. This CDR3 contains 12 residues. Germline V gene data show CDR1 as MNHEY and CDR2 as SMNVEV (reference sequence). Written as DNA, the CDR3 is TGTGCCAGCAGTCCCATTAATCAGCCCCAGCATTTT. Its translation: CASSPINQPQHF.

There are a few counts of this clonotype. This chain links TRBV6-2 or TRBV6-3 with TRBJ2-2; D not resolved. V lost 3 bases and J 11 bases, leaving 7 bases between the germline ends. The germline V gene has CDR1 MNHEY and CDR2 SVGEGT. The CDR3 is made up of 11 amino acids. Here the CDR3 reads CASSYPEELFF. The CDR3 coding sequence is TGTGCCAGCAGTTATCCCGAAGAGCTGTTTTTT.

This rearrangement joins TRBV19 to TRBJ2-2; D is perhaps TRBD2 (5 bases). Germline V gene sequence: CDR1 LNHDA, CDR2 SQIVND (reference sequence). The CDR3 length is 15 residues. The ends were cut back, 6 bases at V and 6 bases at J, with 17 bases in the middle. The CDR3 DNA reads as TGTGCCAGTAGCCGAGGGAGACTTAACCCCGGGGAGCTGTTTTTT. It yields the protein CASSRGRLNPGELFF.

This clonotype was picked up many times. CDR3 in amino acids: CASRDLSGVNIQYF. In DNA, the CDR3 is TGTGCCAGCAGGGACTTATCGGGAGTAAACATTCAGTACTTC. The chain joins TRBV2 to TRBJ2-4, with D possibly matching TRBD2 (6 bases). Trimming shortened V by 6 bases and J by 6 bases, and 15 bases separated the two germline ends. The CDR3 is 14 amino acids. The germline CDR1 and CDR2 sequences are SNHLY and FYNNEI.

This clonotype came up many times. This chain uses TRBV5-5 with TRBJ1-5; D not certain. The germline V and J ends were trimmed by 2 bases and 7 bases, with 10 bases remaining between them. The CDR3 is made up of 13 amino acids. Germline V gives CDR1 SGHKS, CDR2 YYEKEE (reference sequence). CDR3 region: CASSLGPRQPQHF. In DNA, the CDR3 is TGTGCCAGCAGCTTAGGGCCCCGACAGCCCCAGCATTTT.

In its sample, this clonotype was seen many times. This chain's CDR3 is CASSPYRAAYEQYF. In DNA, the CDR3 is TGTGCCAGCAGCCCCTATCGGGCCGCCTACGAGCAGTACTTC. The chain carries TRBV11-3 and TRBJ2-7; D not resolved. This CDR3 is built from 14 residues. CDR1 is SGHNT and CDR2 is YENEEA in the germline V gene. Between the trimmed V and J ends, which lost 5 bases and 2 bases, there was a span of 13 bases. Full variable domain (rest looked up from reference TRBV11-3 and TRBJ2-7): EAGVVQSPRYKIIEKKQPVAFWCNPISGHNTLYWYLQNLGQGPELLIRYENEEAVDDSQLPKDRFSAERLKGVDSTLKIQPAELGDSAVYLCASSPYRAAYEQYFGPGTRLTVT.

This clonotype was counted many times. The gene calls are TRBV19 and TRBJ2-1, with 8 bases aligning to TRBD1. Germline V gene sequence: CDR1 LNHDA, CDR2 SQIVND (reference sequence). This CDR3 spans 16 amino acids. J lost 9 bases, V lost 1 base, and 11 bases had no gene match. In nucleotides, the CDR3 is TGTGCCAGTAGTATAGCAGGGGGCGCTTCAACGGGTGAGCAGTTCTTC. Its protein is CASSIAGGASTGEQFF.

This clonotype appeared many times. This chain joins TRBV25-1 and TRBJ2-1; tentatively, D is TRBD2 (6 bases). From germline, CDR1 is MGHDK and CDR2 SYGVNS. With 8 bases removed from V and 6 bases from J, the gap between germline ends came to 23 bases. There are 16 residues in the CDR3. The CDR3 sequence: CASPHVSGSHRNEQFF. The CDR3 DNA sequence: TGTGCCAGCCCTCACGTTAGCGGCAGTCATCGCAATGAGCAGTTCTTC.

This clonotype has a count of ten or more. The chain couples TRBV6-1 to TRBJ2-5; 11 positions match TRBD1. Unmatched junction bases numbered 9, after V lost 5 bases and J lost 4 bases. CDR1 is MNHNS, CDR2 SASEGT, per germline. The CDR3 consists of 16 residues. Here the CDR3 reads CASSPRTGGYLETQYF. CDR3 sequence (DNA): TGTGCCAGCAGTCCCCGGACAGGGGGCTACCTAGAGACCCAGTACTTC.

This clonotype was observed many times. The rearrangement links TRBV3-1 to TRBJ2-7, with no clear D. Trimming shortened V by 0 bases and J by 0 bases, and 9 bases separated the two germline ends. CDR1 is LGHDT, CDR2 YNNKEL, per germline (reference sequence). The CDR3 runs to 15 residues. CDR3 in amino acids: CASSQEESGSYEQYF. The CDR3 DNA follows: TGTGCCAGCAGCCAAGAGGAGTCAGGCTCCTACGAGCAGTACTTC.

This clonotype has just a few counts. CDR3 sequence reads: CASSRPAADGTDTQYF. In DNA form, the CDR3 reads TGTGCCAGCAGTCGGCCGGCGGCGGACGGCACAGATACGCAGTATTTT. This chain uses TRBV6-1 with TRBJ2-3; D remains unclear. Between the trimmed V and J ends, which lost 5 bases and 1 base, there was a span of 16 bases. The germline gives CDR1 MNHNS, CDR2 SASEGT. The CDR3 is 16 residues long.

This clonotype was recorded many times. This chain links TRBV11-2 with TRBJ2-7, with a tentative D call TRBD1 (6 bases). Per germline, CDR1 SGHAT and CDR2 FQNNGV. The CDR3 is 15 residues long. V was clipped by 1 base and J by 3 bases, with 13 bases between them. The CDR3 loop reads CASSLGAGALYEQYF. In DNA form, the CDR3 reads TGTGCCAGCAGCTTAGGGGCAGGGGCCCTCTACGAGCAGTACTTC.

This chain uses TRBV18 with TRBJ1-2; TRBD1 matches 8 bases. This CDR3 contains 15 residues. V lost 4 bases to trimming and J lost 4 bases; unmatched junction nucleotides: 8. Germline V lookup: CDR1 KGHSH, CDR2 LQKENI. The CDR3 is CASSLGQGRGYGYTF. DNA for the CDR3: TGTGCCAGCTCACTTGGACAGGGACGGGGCTATGGCTACACCTTC.

The V gene is TRBV3-1, the J gene TRBJ1-3; D gene ambiguous. Germline CDR1 and CDR2: LGHDT and YNNKEL (reference sequence). This CDR3 is 14 amino acids long. Trimming removed 6 bases from V and 0 bases from J, with 9 bases in between. This CDR3 reads CASSQSVSGNTIYF. The CDR3 DNA reads TGTGCCAGCAGTCAAAGCGTCTCTGGAAACACCATATATTTT. Together with reference TRBV3-1 and TRBJ1-3, the CDR3 gives the full variable domain: DTAVSQTPKYLVTQMGNDKSIKCEQNLGHDTMYWYKQDSKKFLKIMFSYNNKELIINETVPNRFSPKSPDKAHLNLHINSLELGDSAVYFCASSQSVSGNTIYFGEGSWLTVV.

This clonotype showed up many times. V gene TRBV6-2 or TRBV6-3 combines with J gene TRBJ2-7; unclear D gene. The CDR3 runs to 12 residues. The V gene's germline CDR1 is MNHEY and CDR2 SVGEGT. V was cut by 4 bases and J by 2 bases, with 6 bases left in between. The CDR3 is CASSLDAYEQYF. Written as DNA, the CDR3 is TGTGCCAGCAGTTTGGACGCCTACGAGCAGTACTTC.

This clonotype has just a few counts. The rearrangement joins TRBV6-1 to TRBJ2-3; TRBD1 is a possible D gene (6 bases). V shed 5 bases and J shed 5 bases, with 20 bases lying between them. The CDR3 runs 16 residues. Germline values: CDR1 MNHNS, CDR2 SASEGT. This CDR3 is CASSQEPGHTGDTQYF. CDR3 nucleotides: TGTGCCAGCAGTCAAGAACCGGGACACACAGGAGATACGCAGTATTTT.